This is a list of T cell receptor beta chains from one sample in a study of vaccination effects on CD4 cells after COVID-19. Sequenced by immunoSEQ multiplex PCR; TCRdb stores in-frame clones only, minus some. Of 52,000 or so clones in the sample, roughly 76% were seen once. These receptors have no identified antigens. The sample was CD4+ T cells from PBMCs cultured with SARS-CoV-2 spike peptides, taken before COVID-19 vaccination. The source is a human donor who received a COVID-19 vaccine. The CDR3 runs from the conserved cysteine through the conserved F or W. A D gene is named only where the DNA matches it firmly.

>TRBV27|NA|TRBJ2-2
CASSFRIGELFF
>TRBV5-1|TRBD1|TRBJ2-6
CASSRDRVAGANVLTF
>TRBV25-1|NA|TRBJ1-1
CASSESREGDTEAFF
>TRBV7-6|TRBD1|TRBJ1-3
CASSSNPPHSGQGSGNTIYF
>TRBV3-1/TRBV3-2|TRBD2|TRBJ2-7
CASSPNPGTREEQYF
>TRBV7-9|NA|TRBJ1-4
CASSPQGTGGGKLFF
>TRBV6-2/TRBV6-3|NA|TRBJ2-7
CASSLTPYEQYF
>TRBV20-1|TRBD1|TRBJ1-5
CSASLARGNQPQHF
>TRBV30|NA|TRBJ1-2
CAWSVRGRGFYGYTF
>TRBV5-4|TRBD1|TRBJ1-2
CASSDKGAWYGYTF
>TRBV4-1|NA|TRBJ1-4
CASSPMTKANEKLFF
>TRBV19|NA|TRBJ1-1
CASSILGQFTEAFF
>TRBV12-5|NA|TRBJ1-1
CASGLAQQSTF
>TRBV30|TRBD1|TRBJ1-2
CAWSGQGAEGYTF
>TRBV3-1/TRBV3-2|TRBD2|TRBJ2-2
CASSHTSGGLTGELFF
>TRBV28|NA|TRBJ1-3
CASTSLGSGNTIYF
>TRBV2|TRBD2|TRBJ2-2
CASSGLAGVVGELFF
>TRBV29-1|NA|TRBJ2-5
CSVAGGGGAQYF
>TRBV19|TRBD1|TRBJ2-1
CASSIDGRGLDYEQFF
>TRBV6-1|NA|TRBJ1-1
CASSEYTNTEAFF
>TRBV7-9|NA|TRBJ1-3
CASRIRGAGNTIYF
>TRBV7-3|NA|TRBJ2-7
CASSLMPGNRYEQYF
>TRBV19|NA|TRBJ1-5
CASGDYSNQPQHF
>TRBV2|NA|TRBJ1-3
CASSATGRGDTIYF
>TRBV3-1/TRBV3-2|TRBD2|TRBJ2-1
CASSLLVGTSGRGNEQFF
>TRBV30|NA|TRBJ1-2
CAWSVRGTYGYTF
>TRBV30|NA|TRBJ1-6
CAWRRLNSPLHF
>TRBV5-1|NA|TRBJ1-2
CASSLARDYGYTF
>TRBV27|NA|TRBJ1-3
CASSLNRASGNTIYF
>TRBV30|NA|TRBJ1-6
CAWSVPWTANNSPLHF
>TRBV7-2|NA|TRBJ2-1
CASSLRRQGGEQFF
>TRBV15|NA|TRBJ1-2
CATSRVPDVSRYTF